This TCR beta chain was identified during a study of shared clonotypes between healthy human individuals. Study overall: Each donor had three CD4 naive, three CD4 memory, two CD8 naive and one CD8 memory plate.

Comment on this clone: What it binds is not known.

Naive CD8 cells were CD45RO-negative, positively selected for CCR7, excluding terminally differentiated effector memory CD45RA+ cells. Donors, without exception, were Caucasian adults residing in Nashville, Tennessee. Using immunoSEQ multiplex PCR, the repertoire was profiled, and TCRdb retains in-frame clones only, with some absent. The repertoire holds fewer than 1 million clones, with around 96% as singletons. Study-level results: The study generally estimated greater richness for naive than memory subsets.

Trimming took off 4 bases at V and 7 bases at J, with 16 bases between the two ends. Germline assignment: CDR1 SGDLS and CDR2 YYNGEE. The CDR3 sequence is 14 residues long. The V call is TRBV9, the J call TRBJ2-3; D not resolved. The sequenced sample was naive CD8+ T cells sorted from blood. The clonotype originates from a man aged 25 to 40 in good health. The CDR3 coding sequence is TGTGCCAGCAGCCTGGCGTTTTCCTCGCATACGCAGTATTTT. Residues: CASSLAFSSHTQYF.